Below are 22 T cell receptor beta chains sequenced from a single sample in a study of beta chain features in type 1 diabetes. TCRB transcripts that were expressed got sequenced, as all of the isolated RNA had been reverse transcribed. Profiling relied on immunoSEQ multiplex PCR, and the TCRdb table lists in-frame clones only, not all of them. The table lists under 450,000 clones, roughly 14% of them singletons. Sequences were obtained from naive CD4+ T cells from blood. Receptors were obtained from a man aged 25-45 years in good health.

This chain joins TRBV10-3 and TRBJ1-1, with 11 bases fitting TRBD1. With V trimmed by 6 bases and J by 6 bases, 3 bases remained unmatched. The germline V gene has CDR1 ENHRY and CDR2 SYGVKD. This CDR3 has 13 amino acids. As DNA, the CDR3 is TGTGCCATCAGGGGGACAGGGGGGTCTGAAGCTTTCTTT. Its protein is CAIRGTGGSEAFF.

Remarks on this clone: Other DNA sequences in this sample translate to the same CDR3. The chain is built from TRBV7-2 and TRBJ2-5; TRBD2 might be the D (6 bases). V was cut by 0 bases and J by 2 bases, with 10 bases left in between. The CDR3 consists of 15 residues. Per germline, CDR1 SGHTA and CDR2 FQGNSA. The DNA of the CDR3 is TGTGCCAGCAGCTTAGCTGGGACTGGACAAGAGACCCAGTACTTC. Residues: CASSLAGTGQETQYF.

The chain's CDR3 is CASSFRQGRDGYTF. CDR3 coding DNA: TGTGCCAGCAGTTTCCGACAGGGGAGGGATGGCTACACCTTC. The genes are TRBV27 and TRBJ1-2; 8 bases match TRBD1. CDR3 size: 14 residues. J gave up 6 bases and V 3 bases, and 6 bases lay outside the gene matches. Germline CDR1 MNHEY, CDR2 SMNVEV (reference sequence).

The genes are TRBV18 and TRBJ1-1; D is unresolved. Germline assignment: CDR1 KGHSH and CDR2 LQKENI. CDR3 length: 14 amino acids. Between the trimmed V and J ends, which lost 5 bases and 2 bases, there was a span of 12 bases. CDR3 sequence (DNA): TGTGCCAGCTCAATCGCCACATTTAACACTGAAGCTTTCTTT. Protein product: CASSIATFNTEAFF.

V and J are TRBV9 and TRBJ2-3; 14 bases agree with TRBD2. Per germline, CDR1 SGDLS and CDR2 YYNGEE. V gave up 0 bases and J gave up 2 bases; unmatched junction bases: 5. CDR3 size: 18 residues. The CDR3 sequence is CASSVALGLAGATDTQYF. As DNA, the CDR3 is TGTGCCAGCAGCGTAGCTTTGGGACTAGCGGGAGCCACAGATACGCAGTATTTT.

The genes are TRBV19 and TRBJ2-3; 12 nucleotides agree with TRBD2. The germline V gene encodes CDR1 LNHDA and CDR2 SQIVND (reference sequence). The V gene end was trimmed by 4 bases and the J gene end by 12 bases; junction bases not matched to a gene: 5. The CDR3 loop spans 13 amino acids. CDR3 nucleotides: TGTGCCAGTAGTAGGGGACTAGCGGGCTCTCAGTATTTT. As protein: CASSRGLAGSQYF.

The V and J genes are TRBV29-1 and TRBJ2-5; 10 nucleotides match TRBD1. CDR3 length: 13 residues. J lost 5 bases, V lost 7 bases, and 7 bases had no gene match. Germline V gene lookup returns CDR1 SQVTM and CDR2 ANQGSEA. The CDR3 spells CSARQGASETQYF. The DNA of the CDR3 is TGCAGCGCTCGACAGGGGGCTAGTGAGACCCAGTACTTC.

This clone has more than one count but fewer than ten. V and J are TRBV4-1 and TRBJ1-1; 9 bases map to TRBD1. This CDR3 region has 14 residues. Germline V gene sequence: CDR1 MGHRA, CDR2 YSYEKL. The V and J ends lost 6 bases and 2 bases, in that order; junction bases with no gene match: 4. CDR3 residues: CASSGTGKNTEAFF. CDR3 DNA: TGCGCCAGCAGTGGGACAGGGAAAAACACTGAAGCTTTCTTT.

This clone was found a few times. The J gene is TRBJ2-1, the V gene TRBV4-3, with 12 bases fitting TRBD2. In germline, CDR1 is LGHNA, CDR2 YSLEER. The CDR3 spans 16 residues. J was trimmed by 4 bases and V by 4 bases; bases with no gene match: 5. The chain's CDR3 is CASSRLGLAGYNEQFF. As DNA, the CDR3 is TGCGCCAGCAGCCGCCTGGGACTAGCGGGTTACAATGAGCAGTTCTTC.

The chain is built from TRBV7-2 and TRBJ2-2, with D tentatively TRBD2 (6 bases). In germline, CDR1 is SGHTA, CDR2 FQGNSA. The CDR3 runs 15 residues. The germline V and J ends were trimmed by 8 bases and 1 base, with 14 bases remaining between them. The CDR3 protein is CASAAGWGNTGELFF. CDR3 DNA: TGTGCCAGCGCCGCGGGGTGGGGGAACACCGGGGAGCTGTTTTTT.

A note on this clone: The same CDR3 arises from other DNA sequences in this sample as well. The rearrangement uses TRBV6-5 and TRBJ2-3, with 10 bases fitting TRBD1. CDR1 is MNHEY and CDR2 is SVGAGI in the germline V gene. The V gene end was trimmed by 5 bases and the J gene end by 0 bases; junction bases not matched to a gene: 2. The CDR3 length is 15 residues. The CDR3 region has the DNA TGTGCCAGCAGTCGACAGGGGGCGAGCACAGATACGCAGTATTTT. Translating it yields CASSRQGASTDTQYF.

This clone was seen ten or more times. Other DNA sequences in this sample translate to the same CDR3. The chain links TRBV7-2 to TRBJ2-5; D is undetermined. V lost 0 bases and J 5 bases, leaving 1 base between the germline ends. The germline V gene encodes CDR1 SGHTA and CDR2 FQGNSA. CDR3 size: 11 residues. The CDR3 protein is CASSLAETQYF. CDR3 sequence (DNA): TGTGCCAGCAGCTTAGCGGAGACCCAGTACTTC.

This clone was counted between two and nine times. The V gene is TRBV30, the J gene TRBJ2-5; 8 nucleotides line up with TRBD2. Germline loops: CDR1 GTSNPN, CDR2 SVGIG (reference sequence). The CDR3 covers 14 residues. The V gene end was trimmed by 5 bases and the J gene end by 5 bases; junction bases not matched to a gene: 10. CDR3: CAWGPGGGGETQYF. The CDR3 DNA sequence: TGTGCCTGGGGTCCCGGAGGCGGGGGGGAGACCCAGTACTTC.

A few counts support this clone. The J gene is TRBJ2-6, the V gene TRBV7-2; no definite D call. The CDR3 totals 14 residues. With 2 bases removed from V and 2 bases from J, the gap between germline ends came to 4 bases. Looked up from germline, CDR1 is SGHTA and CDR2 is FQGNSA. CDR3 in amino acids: CASSLNTGANVLTF. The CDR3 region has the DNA TGTGCCAGCAGCTTAAATACTGGGGCCAACGTCCTGACTTTC.

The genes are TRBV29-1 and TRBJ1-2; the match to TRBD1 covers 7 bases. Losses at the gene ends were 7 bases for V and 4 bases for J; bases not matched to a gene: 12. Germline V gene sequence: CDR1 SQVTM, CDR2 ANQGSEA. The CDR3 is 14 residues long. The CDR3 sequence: CSAKLGQLPYGYTF. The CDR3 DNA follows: TGCAGCGCCAAGCTGGGACAGCTACCCTATGGCTACACCTTC.

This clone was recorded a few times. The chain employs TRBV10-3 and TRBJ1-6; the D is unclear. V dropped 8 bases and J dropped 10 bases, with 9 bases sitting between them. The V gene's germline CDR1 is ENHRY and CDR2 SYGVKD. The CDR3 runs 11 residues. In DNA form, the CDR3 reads TGTGCCATCCTCTGCCCATCACCCCTCCACTTT. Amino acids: CAILCPSPLHF.

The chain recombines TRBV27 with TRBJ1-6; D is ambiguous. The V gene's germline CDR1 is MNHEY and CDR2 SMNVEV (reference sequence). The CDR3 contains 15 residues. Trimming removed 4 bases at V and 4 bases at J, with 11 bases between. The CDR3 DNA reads TGTGCCAGCAGTTCAGTTCCCCCTTATAATTCACCCCTCCACTTT. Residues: CASSSVPPYNSPLHF.

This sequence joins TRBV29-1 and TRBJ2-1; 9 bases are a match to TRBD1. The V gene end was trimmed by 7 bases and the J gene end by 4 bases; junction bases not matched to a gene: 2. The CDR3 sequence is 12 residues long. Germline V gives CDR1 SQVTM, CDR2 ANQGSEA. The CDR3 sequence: CSGDRGYNEQFF. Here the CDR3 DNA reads TGCAGCGGCGACAGGGGGTACAATGAGCAGTTCTTC.

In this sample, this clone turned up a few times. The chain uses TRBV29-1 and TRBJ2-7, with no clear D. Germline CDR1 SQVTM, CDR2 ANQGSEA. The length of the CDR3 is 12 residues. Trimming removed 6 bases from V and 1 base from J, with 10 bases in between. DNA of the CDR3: TGCAGCGTGACCATCGGTTCCTACGAGCAGTACTTC. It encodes CSVTIGSYEQYF.

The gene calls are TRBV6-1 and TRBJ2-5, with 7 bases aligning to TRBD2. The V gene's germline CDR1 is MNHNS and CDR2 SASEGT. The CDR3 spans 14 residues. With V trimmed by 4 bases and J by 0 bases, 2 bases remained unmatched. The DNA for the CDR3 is TGTGCCAGCAGTGCCAGCGGGAACCAAGAGACCCAGTACTTC. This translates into CASSASGNQETQYF.

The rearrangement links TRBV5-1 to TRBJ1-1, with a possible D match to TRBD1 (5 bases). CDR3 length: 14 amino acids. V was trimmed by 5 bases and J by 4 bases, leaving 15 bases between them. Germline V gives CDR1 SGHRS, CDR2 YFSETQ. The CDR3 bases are TGCGCCAGCAGGGTGGCAGGGCGAGGCACTGAAGCTTTCTTT. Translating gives CASRVAGRGTEAFF.

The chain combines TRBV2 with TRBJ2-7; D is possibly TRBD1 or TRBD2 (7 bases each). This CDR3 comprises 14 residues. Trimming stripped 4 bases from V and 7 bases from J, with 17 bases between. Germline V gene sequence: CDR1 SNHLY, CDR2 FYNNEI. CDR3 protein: CASSVDREGREQYV. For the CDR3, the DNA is TGTGCCAGCAGTGTTGACAGGGAGGGTAGAGAGCAGTACGTC.